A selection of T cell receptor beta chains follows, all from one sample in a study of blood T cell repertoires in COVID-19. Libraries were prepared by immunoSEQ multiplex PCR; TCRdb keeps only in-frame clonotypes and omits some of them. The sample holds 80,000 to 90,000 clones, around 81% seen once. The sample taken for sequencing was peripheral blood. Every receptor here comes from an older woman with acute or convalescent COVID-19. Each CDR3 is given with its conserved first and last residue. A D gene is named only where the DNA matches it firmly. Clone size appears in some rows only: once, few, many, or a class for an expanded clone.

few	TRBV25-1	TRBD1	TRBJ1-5	CASSVGGAQPQHF	TGTGCCAGCAGTGTAGGGGGCGCGCAGCCCCAGCATTTT
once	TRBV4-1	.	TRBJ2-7	CASSRRSLTGTHSYEQYF	TGCGCCAGCAGCCGCCGTAGCCTAACCGGGACACACTCCTACGAGCAGTACTTC
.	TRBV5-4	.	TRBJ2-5	CASSPRGGRETQYF	TGTGCCAGCAGCCCGAGGGGGGGGCGGGAGACCCAGTACTTC
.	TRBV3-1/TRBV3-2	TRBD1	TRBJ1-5	CASSLNDRAGNQPQHF	TGTGCCAGCAGCCTCAATGACAGGGCGGGCAATCAGCCCCAGCATTTT
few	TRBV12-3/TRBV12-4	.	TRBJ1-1	CASSLYRNTEAFF	TGTGCCAGCAGTTTATATCGGAACACTGAAGCTTTCTTT
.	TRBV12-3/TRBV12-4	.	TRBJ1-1	CASITNTEAFF	TGTGCCAGCATTACTAACACTGAAGCTTTCTTT
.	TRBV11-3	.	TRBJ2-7	CASSLGRPSSGNSYEQYF	TGTGCCAGCAGCTTAGGTCGGCCCTCGTCAGGGAACTCCTACGAGCAGTACTTC
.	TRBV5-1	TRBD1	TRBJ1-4	CASSLGTGGALSNEKLFF	TGCGCCAGCAGCTTGGGGACAGGGGGCGCATTGTCTAATGAAAAACTGTTTTTT
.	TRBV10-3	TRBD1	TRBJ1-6	CATQGNKGQGYNSPLHF	TGTGCCACCCAGGGTAATAAAGGACAGGGGTATAATTCACCCCTCCACTTT
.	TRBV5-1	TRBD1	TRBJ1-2	CASSYAGQGEGYTF	TGCGCCAGCAGCTACGCGGGACAGGGAGAGGGCTACACCTTC
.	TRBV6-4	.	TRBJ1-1	CASSNRDGSEAFF	TGTGCCAGCAGTAACAGGGATGGTAGTGAAGCTTTCTTT
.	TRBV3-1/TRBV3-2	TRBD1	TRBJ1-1	CASSPVPGQGITEAFF	TGTGCCAGCAGCCCCGTACCGGGACAGGGGATCACTGAAGCTTTCTTT
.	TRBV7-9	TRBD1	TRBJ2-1	CASSSGQGTYNEQFF	TGTGCCAGCAGCTCGGGACAGGGGACCTACAATGAGCAGTTCTTC
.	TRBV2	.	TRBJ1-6	CASSVVSGSPLHF	TGTGCCAGCAGCGTCGTATCGGGTTCACCCCTCCACTTT
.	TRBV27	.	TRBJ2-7	CASSRSASASYEQYF	TGTGCCAGCAGCCGGTCGGCTAGCGCTTCCTACGAGCAGTACTTC